This T cell receptor (beta chain) derives from a study of Tregs in tolerant kidney transplant recipients. With 1 base removed from V and 6 bases from J, the gap between germline ends came to 10 bases. Looked up from germline, CDR1 is MNHEY and CDR2 is SMNVEV (reference sequence). There are 14 residues in the CDR3. Clones were sequenced by immunoSEQ multiplex PCR, and TCRdb holds only the in-frame ones, with some missing. The sample yields about 72,000 clones, roughly 92% seen once. Thawed PBMCs were FACS-sorted into unstimulated CD4+CD25+CD127- regulatory T cells, CD4+CD25- non-regulatory cells, CD4 and CD8 cells.

J is TRBJ2-1 and V is TRBV27; D might be TRBD2 (6 bases). This receptor was obtained from a human donor who received a combined kidney and bone marrow transplant. The material sequenced was CD8+ T cells from blood, taken before the transplant. This CDR3 is CASSLLGTPNEQFF. In DNA, the CDR3 is TGTGCCAGCAGTTTATTAGGGACTCCCAATGAGCAGTTCTTC.